The subject of this entry is one TCR beta chain. Germline V CDR1 and CDR2: MNHEY, SVGAGI. Between the trimmed V and J ends, which lost 2 bases and 7 bases, there was a span of 17 bases. The CDR3 is 15 amino acids. The data stem from a study of blood T cell repertoires in COVID-19. People in the exposed group encountered a COVID-19 case within 2 weeks before entering the study. As originally analysed: Reference gene primer amplification gave estimated nucleated cell counts. The method was immunoSEQ multiplex PCR; TCRdb's version includes in-frame clones alone and lacks a portion of them. Clone size and V and J calls were adopted from that table, with D and trimming inferred from the DNA. Of about 220,000 clones in the sample, roughly 90% are singletons; the top ten hold roughly 16%.

The V gene is TRBV6-5, the J gene TRBJ1-2, with D perhaps matching TRBD1 (5 bases). The TCR originated in a man in his thirties or forties who had been exposed to COVID-19. The sample consisted of PBMCs or T cells enriched from blood (not recorded which). CDR3 loop: CASSYEQQGQAGYTF. CDR3 bases: TGTGCCAGCAGTTACGAACAGCAGGGTCAGGCTGGCTACACCTTC.